This is a list of T cell receptor beta chains from one sample in a study of T cell responses to AZD1222 COVID-19 vaccine. The table came from immunoSEQ multiplex PCR; TCRdb's copy has only in-frame clones and leaves some out. The sample lists roughly 120,000 clones, more than 70% occurring once. Sequences were derived from peripheral blood, sampled on day 0 of AZD1222 vaccination. These receptors were obtained from an adult in good health. The CDR3 runs from the conserved cysteine through the conserved F or W. The D gene is left open where the match is weak. Not all rows give a size; the values are once, few, many and, for expanded clones, a class.

clone_size | j_call | v_call | d_call | cdr3_nt | cdr3_aa
NA | TRBJ1-2 | TRBV29-1 | NA | TGCAGCGTTGAAGGTCAGGCTTTTGGTGGCTACACCTTC | CSVEGQAFGGYTF
NA | TRBJ1-4 | TRBV5-5 | NA | TGTGCCAGCAGCTTGGCAGGGACACCTAATGAAAAACTGTTTTTT | CASSLAGTPNEKLFF
NA | TRBJ1-1 | TRBV7-8 | TRBD1 | TGTGCCAGCAGCCGCGGACAGGGGGCGTTGACTGAAGCTTTCTTT | CASSRGQGALTEAFF
NA | TRBJ2-4 | TRBV11-3 | NA | TGTGCCAGCAGCTCACCTCAGGGTCCCAAAAACATTCAGTACTTC | CASSSPQGPKNIQYF
NA | TRBJ1-3 | TRBV7-3 | NA | TGTGCCAGCAGCTTAGGGGGGAGCTCTGGAAACACCATATATTTT | CASSLGGSSGNTIYF
NA | TRBJ2-7 | TRBV5-1 | NA | TGCGCCAGCAGCTTTTCCTACGAGCAGTACTTC | CASSFSYEQYF
NA | TRBJ2-7 | TRBV6-5 | TRBD1 | TGTGCCAGCAATCCGCGAACAGGGGGATACGAGCAGTACTTC | CASNPRTGGYEQYF
NA | TRBJ1-2 | TRBV4-3 | NA | TGCGCCAGCAGCCAAGTTGGGGGCCTAGGCTACACCTTC | CASSQVGGLGYTF
NA | TRBJ2-2 | TRBV6-5 | TRBD1 | TGTGCCAGCAGAACCGGGACAGGGGGACCCGGGGAGCTGTTTTTT | CASRTGTGGPGELFF
NA | TRBJ1-2 | TRBV23-1 | NA | TGCGCCAGCAGTCAAGCTCAGCGCCTGAACTATGGCTACACCTTC | CASSQAQRLNYGYTF
NA | TRBJ1-4 | TRBV28 | NA | TGTGCCAGCAGCCGGGGGGGGACACAATATAATGAAAAACTGTTTTTT | CASSRGGTQYNEKLFF
NA | TRBJ2-2 | TRBV27 | TRBD2 | TGTGCCAGCAGTTTATACGGGACTAGCGGGATCGGGGCCGGGGAGCTGTTTTTT | CASSLYGTSGIGAGELFF
NA | TRBJ1-5 | TRBV18 | NA | TGTGCCACCTCACAGTCCACGAATCAGCCCCAGCATTTT | CATSQSTNQPQHF
NA | TRBJ1-4 | TRBV4-1 | NA | TGCGCCAGCAGCCACGTCCGTCCAAGCGCAACTAATGAAAAACTGTTTTTT | CASSHVRPSATNEKLFF
NA | TRBJ2-7 | TRBV6-2/TRBV6-3 | TRBD2 | TGTGCCAGCAGTTACGTAGCGGGGGGGATCGCGAACGAGCAGTACTTC | CASSYVAGGIANEQYF
NA | TRBJ1-2 | TRBV11-3 | NA | TGTGCCAGCAGCCCCGGAGGGGGGACGGCCTATGGCTACACCTTC | CASSPGGGTAYGYTF
few | TRBJ2-5 | TRBV5-1 | TRBD1 | TGCGCCAGCAGCTTGTCAGGGGGAAAGACCCAGTACTTC | CASSLSGGKTQYF
NA | TRBJ1-1 | TRBV7-9 | NA | TGTGCCAGCACCCCGGAGGGTAGGTCGAACACTGAAGCTTTCTTT | CASTPEGRSNTEAFF
NA | TRBJ1-2 | TRBV6-5 | NA | TGTGCCAACGGGGGTGGTGGCTACACCTTC | CANGGGGYTF
NA | TRBJ2-3 | TRBV21-1 | NA | TGTGCCAGCACCAGGACTAGCGGGTCCTCAGATACGCAGTATTTT | CASTRTSGSSDTQYF
NA | TRBJ2-1 | TRBV5-4 | NA | TGTGCCAGCAGCGGGGTCCATGAGCAGTTCTTC | CASSGVHEQFF
once | TRBJ1-3 | TRBV6-6 | NA | TGTGCCAGCAGTTTCACACGCTCTGGAAACACCATATATTTT | CASSFTRSGNTIYF
once | TRBJ1-3 | TRBV7-8 | NA | TGTGCCAGCAGCTTATTTCGCTTAAGACCACCCCGGACGGGAAACACCATATATTTT | CASSLFRLRPPRTGNTIYF
NA | TRBJ1-2 | TRBV18 | TRBD1 | TGTGCCAGCTCACGAAACGAGAGGGGGCAAGGCTACACCTTC | CASSRNERGQGYTF
once | TRBJ2-7 | TRBV6-5 | NA | TGTGCCAGCAGATTAGCGCTGAGCTCCTACGAGCAGTACTTC | CASRLALSSYEQYF
NA | TRBJ1-5 | TRBV28 | NA | TGTGCCAGCAGTCCCCCGTTCTCGGGGCGGAGTCAGCCCCAGCATTTT | CASSPPFSGRSQPQHF
NA | TRBJ1-1 | TRBV19 | TRBD1 | TGTGCCAGTAGTACCCCGGGACAGGGCAGTTGGAACACTGAAGCTTTCTTT | CASSTPGQGSWNTEAFF
NA | TRBJ1-2 | TRBV6-1 | NA | TGTGCCAGCAGTGAATTGGGGCCTAACTATGGCTACACCTTC | CASSELGPNYGYTF
NA | TRBJ1-2 | TRBV10-3 | NA | TGTGCCATCAGTGTGGGGCGGGCAGATGGCTACACCTTC | CAISVGRADGYTF
NA | TRBJ1-1 | TRBV5-8 | NA | TGTGCCCGCATGACAGTTGAAGCTTTCTTT | CARMTVEAFF
NA | TRBJ2-7 | TRBV6-5 | TRBD1 | TGTGCCAGCAGTTCCGGGACAGGGCTCTACGAGCAGTACTTC | CASSSGTGLYEQYF
NA | TRBJ1-2 | TRBV7-9 | TRBD1 | TGTGCCAGCAGCTGGGACAGGGGAGACTATGGCTACACCTTC | CASSWDRGDYGYTF
NA | TRBJ1-1 | TRBV14 | NA | TGTGCCAACAGCCTTACAGGGTACACTGAAGCTTTCTTT | CANSLTGYTEAFF
NA | TRBJ1-6 | TRBV14 | NA | TGTGCCAGCAGCCAAGAGTACCCCGGGGGACGGGCCCTCCACTTT | CASSQEYPGGRALHF
NA | TRBJ1-1 | TRBV19 | NA | TGTGCCAGTAGTAGCAGCCCTTTAAACACTGAAGCTTTCTTT | CASSSSPLNTEAFF
NA | TRBJ1-5 | TRBV30 | TRBD1 | TGTGCCTGGAGTTCAGGGGGAGAGCAGCCCCAGCATTTT | CAWSSGGEQPQHF
NA | TRBJ2-7 | TRBV7-2 | NA | TGTGCCAGCAGCTCCCTTCCGGGGACGTCCTACGAGCAGTACTTC | CASSSLPGTSYEQYF
NA | TRBJ1-1 | TRBV11-1 | NA | TGTGCCAGCAGCTTAGCGGGACCAGCGTTCACTGAAGCTTTCTTT | CASSLAGPAFTEAFF
NA | TRBJ1-5 | TRBV5-4 | TRBD1 | TGTGCCAGCAGCTTAGAGGGGGCGGATCAGCCCCAGCATTTT | CASSLEGADQPQHF
NA | TRBJ2-7 | TRBV6-5 | NA | TGTGCCAGCAGCACCGGGTCTTCCTACGAGCAGTACTTC | CASSTGSSYEQYF
NA | TRBJ2-7 | TRBV30 | NA | TGTGCCTGGGGGTCCCGGACAGAGAAGGTCTACGAGCAGTACTTC | CAWGSRTEKVYEQYF
once | TRBJ1-2 | TRBV29-1 | NA | TGCAGCGTTGGCGCAGCTAAGGGCGGCTACACCTTC | CSVGAAKGGYTF
NA | TRBJ2-5 | TRBV19 | TRBD1 | TGTGCCAGTAGTATAATTGGGACAGGTCAAGAGACCCAGTACTTC | CASSIIGTGQETQYF
NA | TRBJ1-6 | TRBV11-3 | NA | TGTGCCAGCAGCTTAGGTGGGGCAGGTTCACCCCTCCACTTT | CASSLGGAGSPLHF
NA | TRBJ1-6 | TRBV11-2 | TRBD1 | TGTGCCAGCAGCTTAGGGGGACAGGGGGCTTCACCCCTCCACTTT | CASSLGGQGASPLHF
NA | TRBJ2-3 | TRBV7-3 | TRBD2 | TGTGCCAGCCGGGGGGGCGGGAGCACAGATACGCAGTATTTT | CASRGGGSTDTQYF
NA | TRBJ2-1 | TRBV19 | NA | TGTGCCAGTAGTATAGGGCAGAGTATATACAATGAGCAGTTCTTC | CASSIGQSIYNEQFF
NA | TRBJ2-2 | TRBV6-2/TRBV6-3 | NA | TGTGCCAGCAGTTCGCCTCGGGGGAGGAACACCGGGGAGCTGTTTTTT | CASSSPRGRNTGELFF
NA | TRBJ2-3 | TRBV27 | NA | TGTGCCAGCAGTTTGAAGGGGAGGCCCCTAGATACGCAGTATTTT | CASSLKGRPLDTQYF
NA | TRBJ2-3 | TRBV7-6 | TRBD2 | TGTGCCAGCAGCCCCAGACCTCGCGGGGGGGGGCTTGGCACAGATACGCAGTATTTT | CASSPRPRGGGLGTDTQYF
NA | TRBJ1-1 | TRBV9 | NA | TGTGCCAGCAGCGTAGGGAATCTTGGGGGCACTGAAGCTTTCTTT | CASSVGNLGGTEAFF
NA | TRBJ1-1 | TRBV7-3 | TRBD1 | TGTGCCAGCAGCTCGAATGGGAGGGGGCAAGCTTTCTTT | CASSSNGRGQAFF